This paragraph covers one TCR beta chain sequence. This specimen belongs to a study of regulatory T cells in long-lasting Graves disease. The time point is: newly diagnosed GD, antithyroid drugs for less than 3 months. The TCR library was prepared using RNA isolated from PBMCs. Library construction for TCR beta used iRepertoire HTBI primers and Arm-PCR of CDR3 regions. TCRdb independently ran MiXCR on the multiplex PCR reads; one entry per CDR3 protein. The sample consists of some 490,000 distinct CDR3 sequences, around 12% of them appearing once. V gave up 7 bases and J gave up 1 base, with 10 bases separating them. The germline CDR1 and CDR2 sequences are SQVTM and ANQGSEA. The length of the CDR3 is 13 residues. Another study also made use of these data, one on T cells in Graves' hyperthyroidism and ophthalmopathy.

The chain has TRBV29-1 and TRBJ2-2; possible D gene TRBD1, 6 bases. The TCR sequence derives from a woman in her thirties with Graves disease. The sample was peripheral blood mononuclear cells (PBMCs), taken at new diagnosis, from a patient treated with antithyroid drugs. The CDR3 sequence is CSGLTGNTGELFF. The CDR3 coding sequence is TGCAGCGGGCTGACAGGGAACACCGGGGAGCTGTTTTTT.